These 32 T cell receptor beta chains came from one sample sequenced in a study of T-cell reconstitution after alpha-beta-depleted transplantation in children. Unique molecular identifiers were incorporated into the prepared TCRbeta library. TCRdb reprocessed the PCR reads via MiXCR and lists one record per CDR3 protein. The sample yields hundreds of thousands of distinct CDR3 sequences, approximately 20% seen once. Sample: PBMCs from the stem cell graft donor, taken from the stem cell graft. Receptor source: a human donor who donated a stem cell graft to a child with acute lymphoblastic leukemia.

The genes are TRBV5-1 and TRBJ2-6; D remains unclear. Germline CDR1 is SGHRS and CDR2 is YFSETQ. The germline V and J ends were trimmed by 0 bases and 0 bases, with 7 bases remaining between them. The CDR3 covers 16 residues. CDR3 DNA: TGCGCCAGCAGCTTGGGTGACATCTCTGGGGCCAACGTCCTGACTTTC. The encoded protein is CASSLGDISGANVLTF. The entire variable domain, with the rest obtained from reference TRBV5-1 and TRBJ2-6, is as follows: KAGVTQTPRYLIKTRGQQVTLSCSPISGHRSVSWYQQTPGQGLQFLFEYFSETQRNKGNFPGRFSGRQFSNSRSEMNVSTLELGDSALYLCASSLGDISGANVLTFGAGSRLTVL.

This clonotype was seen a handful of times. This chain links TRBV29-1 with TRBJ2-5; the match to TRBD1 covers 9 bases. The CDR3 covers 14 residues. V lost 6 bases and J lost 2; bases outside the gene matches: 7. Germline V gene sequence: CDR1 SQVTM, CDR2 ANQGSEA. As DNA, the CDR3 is TGCAGCGTACCGGGACAGGGTTTACAAGAGACCCAGTACTTC. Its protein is CSVPGQGLQETQYF.

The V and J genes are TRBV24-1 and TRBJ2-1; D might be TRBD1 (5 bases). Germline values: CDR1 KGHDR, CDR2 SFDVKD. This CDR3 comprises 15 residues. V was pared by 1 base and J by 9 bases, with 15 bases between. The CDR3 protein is CATSDLLSGLGEQFF. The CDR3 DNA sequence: TGTGCCACCAGTGATTTATTGTCAGGGTTGGGTGAGCAGTTCTTC.

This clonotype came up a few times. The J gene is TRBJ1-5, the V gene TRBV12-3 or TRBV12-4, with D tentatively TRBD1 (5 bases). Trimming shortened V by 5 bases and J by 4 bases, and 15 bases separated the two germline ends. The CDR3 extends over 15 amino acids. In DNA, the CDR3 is TGTGCCAGCAGTACTACTCTCAGGGTAAATCAGCCCCAGCATTTT. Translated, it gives CASSTTLRVNQPQHF.

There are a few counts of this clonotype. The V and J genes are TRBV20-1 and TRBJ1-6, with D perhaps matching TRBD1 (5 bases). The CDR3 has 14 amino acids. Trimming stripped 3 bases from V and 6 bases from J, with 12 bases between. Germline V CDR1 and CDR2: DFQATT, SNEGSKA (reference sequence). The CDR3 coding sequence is TGCAGTGCTAGGAGTTCGGGACTTAATTCACCCCTCCACTTT. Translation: CSARSSGLNSPLHF.

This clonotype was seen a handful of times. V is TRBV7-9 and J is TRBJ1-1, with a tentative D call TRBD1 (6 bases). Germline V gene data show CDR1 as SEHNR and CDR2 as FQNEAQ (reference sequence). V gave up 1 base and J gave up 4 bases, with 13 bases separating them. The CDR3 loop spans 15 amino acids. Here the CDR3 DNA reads TGTGCCAGCAGCTTAGAGGCAGGGGCCAGCACTGAAGCTTTCTTT. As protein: CASSLEAGASTEAFF.

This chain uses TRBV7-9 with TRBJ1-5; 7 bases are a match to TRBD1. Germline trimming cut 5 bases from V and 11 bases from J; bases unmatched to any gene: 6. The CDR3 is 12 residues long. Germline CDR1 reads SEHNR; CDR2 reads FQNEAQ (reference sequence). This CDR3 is CASSHDRETQHF. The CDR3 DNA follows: TGTGCCAGCAGCCACGACAGGGAAACCCAGCATTTT.

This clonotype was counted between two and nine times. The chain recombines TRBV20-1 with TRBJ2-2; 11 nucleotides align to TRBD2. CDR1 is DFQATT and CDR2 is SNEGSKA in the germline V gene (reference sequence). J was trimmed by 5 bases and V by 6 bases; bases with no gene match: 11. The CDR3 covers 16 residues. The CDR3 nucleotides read TGCAGTGCACTTAGCGGGAGGGCCGGGGAGACCGGGGAGCTGTTTTTT. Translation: CSALSGRAGETGELFF.

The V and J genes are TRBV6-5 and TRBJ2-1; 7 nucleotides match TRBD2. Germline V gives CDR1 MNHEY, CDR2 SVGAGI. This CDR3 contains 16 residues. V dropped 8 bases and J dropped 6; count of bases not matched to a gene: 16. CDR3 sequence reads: CASGGGKGLQRNEQFF. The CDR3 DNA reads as TGTGCCAGCGGGGGGGGAAAGGGTCTACAGCGCAATGAGCAGTTCTTC.

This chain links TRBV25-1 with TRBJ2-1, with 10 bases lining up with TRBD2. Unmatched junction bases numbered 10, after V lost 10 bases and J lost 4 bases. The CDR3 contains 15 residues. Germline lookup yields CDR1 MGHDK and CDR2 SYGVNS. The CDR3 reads CATASGRAFYNEQFF. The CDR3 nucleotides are TGTGCCACTGCGAGCGGGAGGGCTTTTTACAATGAGCAGTTCTTC.

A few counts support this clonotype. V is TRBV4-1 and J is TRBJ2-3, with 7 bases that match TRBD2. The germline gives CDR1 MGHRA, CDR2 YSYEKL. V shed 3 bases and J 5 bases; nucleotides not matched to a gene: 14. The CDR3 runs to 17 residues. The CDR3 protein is CASSHYWTRGVVDTQYF. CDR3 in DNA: TGCGCCAGCAGCCATTATTGGACTAGAGGGGTAGTAGATACGCAGTATTTT.

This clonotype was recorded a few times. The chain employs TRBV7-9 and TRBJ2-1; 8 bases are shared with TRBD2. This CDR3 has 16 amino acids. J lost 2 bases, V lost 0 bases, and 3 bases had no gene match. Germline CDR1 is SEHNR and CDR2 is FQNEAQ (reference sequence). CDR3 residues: CASSLARGRPYNEQFF. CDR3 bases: TGTGCCAGCAGCTTAGCGCGCGGGAGGCCCTACAATGAGCAGTTCTTC.

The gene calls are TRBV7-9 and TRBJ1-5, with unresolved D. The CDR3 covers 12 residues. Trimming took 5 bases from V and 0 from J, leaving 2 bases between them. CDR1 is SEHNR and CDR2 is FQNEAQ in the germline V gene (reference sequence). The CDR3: CASSVSNQPQHF. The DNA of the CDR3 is TGTGCCAGCAGCGTTAGCAATCAGCCCCAGCATTTT.

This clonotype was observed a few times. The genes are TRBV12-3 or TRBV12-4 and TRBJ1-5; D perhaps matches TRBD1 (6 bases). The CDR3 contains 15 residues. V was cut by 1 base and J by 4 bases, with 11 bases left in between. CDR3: CASSLDRDENQPQHF. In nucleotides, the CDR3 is TGTGCCAGCAGTTTAGACAGGGATGAGAATCAGCCCCAGCATTTT.

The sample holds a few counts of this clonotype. The CDR3 sequence: CASSSRMGNQPQHF. Here the CDR3 DNA reads TGTGCCAGCAGTTCGAGGATGGGCAATCAGCCCCAGCATTTT. The chain is built from TRBV27 and TRBJ1-5; no clear D. CDR3 size: 14 residues. The germline CDR1 and CDR2 sequences are MNHEY and SMNVEV (reference sequence). V lost 4 bases and J lost 2, with 9 bases in between.

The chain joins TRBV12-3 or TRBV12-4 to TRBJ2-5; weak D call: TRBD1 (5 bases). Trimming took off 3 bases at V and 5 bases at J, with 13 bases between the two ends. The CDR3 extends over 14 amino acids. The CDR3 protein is CASSFSGNGETQYF. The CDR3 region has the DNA TGTGCCAGCAGTTTCTCAGGGAACGGGGAGACCCAGTACTTC.

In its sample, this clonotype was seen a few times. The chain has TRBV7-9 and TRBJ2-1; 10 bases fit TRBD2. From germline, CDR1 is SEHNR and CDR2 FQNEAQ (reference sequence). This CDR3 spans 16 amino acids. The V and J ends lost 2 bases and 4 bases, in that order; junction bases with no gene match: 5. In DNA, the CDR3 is TGTGCCAGCAGCTTAAGGGCTAGCGGGAGATACAATGAGCAGTTCTTC. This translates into CASSLRASGRYNEQFF.

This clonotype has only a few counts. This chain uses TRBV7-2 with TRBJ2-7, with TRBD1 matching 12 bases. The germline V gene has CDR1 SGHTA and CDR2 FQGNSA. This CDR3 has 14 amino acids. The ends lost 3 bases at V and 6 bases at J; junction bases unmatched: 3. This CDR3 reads CASSLGQGAFEQYF. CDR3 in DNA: TGTGCCAGCAGCTTGGGACAGGGGGCTTTCGAGCAGTACTTC.

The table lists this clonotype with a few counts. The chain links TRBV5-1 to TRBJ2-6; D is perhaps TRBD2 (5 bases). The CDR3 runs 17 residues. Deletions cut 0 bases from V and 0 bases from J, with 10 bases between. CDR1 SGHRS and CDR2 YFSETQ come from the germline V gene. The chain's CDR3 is CASSLVPGYSGANVLTF. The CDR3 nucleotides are TGCGCCAGCAGCTTGGTACCGGGATACTCTGGGGCCAACGTCCTGACTTTC.

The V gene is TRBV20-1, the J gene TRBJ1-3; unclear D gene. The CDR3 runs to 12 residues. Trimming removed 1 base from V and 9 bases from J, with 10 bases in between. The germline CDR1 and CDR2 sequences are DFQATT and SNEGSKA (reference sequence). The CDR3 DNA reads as TGCAGTGCTAGAGTAAAAGCGAGCACCATATATTTT. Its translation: CSARVKASTIYF.

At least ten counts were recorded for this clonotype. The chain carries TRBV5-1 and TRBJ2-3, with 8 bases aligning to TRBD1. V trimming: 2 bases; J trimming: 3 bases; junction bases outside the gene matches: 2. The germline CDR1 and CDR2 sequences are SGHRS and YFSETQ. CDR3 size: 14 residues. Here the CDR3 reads CASSFTGGTDTQYF. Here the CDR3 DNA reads TGCGCCAGCAGCTTCACAGGGGGGACAGATACGCAGTATTTT.

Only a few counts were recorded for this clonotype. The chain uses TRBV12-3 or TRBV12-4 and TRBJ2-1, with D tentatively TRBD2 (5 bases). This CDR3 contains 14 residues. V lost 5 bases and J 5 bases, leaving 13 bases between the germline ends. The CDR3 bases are TGTGCCAGCAGTAACGGAGGAACCCACAATGAGCAGTTCTTC. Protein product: CASSNGGTHNEQFF.

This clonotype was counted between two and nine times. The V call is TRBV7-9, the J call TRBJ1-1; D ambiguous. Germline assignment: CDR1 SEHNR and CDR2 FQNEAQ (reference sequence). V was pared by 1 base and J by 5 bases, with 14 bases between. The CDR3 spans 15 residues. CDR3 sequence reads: CASSLGVSGDTEAFF. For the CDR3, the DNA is TGTGCCAGCAGCTTAGGGGTCTCTGGTGATACTGAAGCTTTCTTT.

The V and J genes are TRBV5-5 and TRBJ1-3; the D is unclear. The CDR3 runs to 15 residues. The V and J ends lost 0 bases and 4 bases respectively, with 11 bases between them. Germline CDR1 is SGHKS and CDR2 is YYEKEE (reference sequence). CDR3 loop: CASSLDWVLGNTIYF. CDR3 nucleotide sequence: TGTGCCAGCAGCTTGGACTGGGTATTGGGAAACACCATATATTTT.

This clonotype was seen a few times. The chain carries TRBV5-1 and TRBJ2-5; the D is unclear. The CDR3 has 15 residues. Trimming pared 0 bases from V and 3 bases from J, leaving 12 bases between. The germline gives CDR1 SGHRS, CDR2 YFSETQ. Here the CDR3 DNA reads TGCGCCAGCAGCTTGGGAAACAGAGGAGAAGAGACCCAGTACTTC. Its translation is CASSLGNRGEETQYF. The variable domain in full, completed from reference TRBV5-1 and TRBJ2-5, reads KAGVTQTPRYLIKTRGQQVTLSCSPISGHRSVSWYQQTPGQGLQFLFEYFSETQRNKGNFPGRFSGRQFSNSRSEMNVSTLELGDSALYLCASSLGNRGEETQYFGPGTRLLVL.

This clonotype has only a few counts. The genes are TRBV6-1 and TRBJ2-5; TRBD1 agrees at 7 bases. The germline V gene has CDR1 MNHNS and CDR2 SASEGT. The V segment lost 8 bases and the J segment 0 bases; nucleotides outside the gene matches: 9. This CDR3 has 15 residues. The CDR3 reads CASRRWDSNQETQYF. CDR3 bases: TGTGCCAGCCGGAGGTGGGACAGTAACCAAGAGACCCAGTACTTC.

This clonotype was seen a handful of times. CDR3 sequence (DNA): TGTGCCACCTCCCTCCTCAGGGGGAACTACGAGCAGTACTTC. As protein: CATSLLRGNYEQYF. V and J are TRBV15 and TRBJ2-7, with TRBD1 identical over 7 bases. CDR1 LNHNV and CDR2 YYDKDF come from the germline V gene (reference sequence). V trimming: 8 bases; J trimming: 3 bases; junction bases outside the gene matches: 10. The CDR3 contains 14 residues.

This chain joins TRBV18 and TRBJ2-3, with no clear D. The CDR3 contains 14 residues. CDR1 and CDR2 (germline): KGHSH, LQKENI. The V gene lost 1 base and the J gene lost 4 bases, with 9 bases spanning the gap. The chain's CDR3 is CASSPRRESDTQYF. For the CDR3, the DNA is TGTGCCAGCTCACCACGTCGTGAGTCAGATACGCAGTATTTT.

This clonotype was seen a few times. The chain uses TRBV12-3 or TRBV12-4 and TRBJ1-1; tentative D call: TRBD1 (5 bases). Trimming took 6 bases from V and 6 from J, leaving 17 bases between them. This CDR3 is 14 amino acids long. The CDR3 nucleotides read TGTGCCAGCAGCCCGGCAGGGCGGTACGCTGAAGCTTTCTTT. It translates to CASSPAGRYAEAFF.

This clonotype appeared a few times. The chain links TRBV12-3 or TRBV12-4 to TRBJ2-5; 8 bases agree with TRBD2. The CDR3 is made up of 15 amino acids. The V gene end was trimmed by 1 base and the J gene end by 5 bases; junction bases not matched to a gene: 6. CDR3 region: CASSLVSGIQETQYF. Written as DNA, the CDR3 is TGTGCCAGCAGTTTAGTTAGCGGGATCCAGGAGACCCAGTACTTC.

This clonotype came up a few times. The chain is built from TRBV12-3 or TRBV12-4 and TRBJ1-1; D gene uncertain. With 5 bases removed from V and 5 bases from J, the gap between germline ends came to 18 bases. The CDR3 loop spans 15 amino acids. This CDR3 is CASSLGPVVGTEAFF. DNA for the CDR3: TGTGCCAGCAGTCTCGGGCCAGTCGTCGGGACTGAAGCTTTCTTT.

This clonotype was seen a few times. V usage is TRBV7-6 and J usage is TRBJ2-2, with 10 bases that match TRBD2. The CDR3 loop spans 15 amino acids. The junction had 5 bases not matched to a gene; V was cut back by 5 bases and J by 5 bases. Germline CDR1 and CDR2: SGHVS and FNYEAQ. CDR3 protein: CASSGTSATTGELFF. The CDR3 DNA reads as TGTGCCAGCAGCGGGACTAGCGCAACTACCGGGGAGCTGTTTTTT.